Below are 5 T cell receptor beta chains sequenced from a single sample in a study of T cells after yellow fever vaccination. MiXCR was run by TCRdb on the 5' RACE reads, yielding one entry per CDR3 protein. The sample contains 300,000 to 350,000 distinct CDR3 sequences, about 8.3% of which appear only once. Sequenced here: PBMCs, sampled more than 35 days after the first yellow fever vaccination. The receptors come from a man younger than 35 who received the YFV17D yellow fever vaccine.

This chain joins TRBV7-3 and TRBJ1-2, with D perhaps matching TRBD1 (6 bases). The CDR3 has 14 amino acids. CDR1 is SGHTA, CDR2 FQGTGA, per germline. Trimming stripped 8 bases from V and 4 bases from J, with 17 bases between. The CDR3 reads CASGVGGDSYGYTF. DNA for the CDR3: TGTGCCAGCGGGGTGGGGGGCGACTCCTATGGCTACACCTTC.

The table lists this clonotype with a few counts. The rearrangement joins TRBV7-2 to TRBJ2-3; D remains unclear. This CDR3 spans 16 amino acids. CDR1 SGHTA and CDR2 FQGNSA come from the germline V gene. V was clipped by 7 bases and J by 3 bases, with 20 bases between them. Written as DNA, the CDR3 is TGTGCCAGCAACAAAGGCCCAGCGAACCCTACAGATACGCAGTATTTT. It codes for CASNKGPANPTDTQYF.

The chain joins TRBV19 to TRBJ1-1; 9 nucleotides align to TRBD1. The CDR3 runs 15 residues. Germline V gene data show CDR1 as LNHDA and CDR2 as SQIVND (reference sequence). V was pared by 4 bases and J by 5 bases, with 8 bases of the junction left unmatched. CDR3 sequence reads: CASSNTGGSRTEAFF. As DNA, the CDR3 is TGTGCCAGTAGTAACACAGGGGGCTCGAGGACTGAAGCTTTCTTT.

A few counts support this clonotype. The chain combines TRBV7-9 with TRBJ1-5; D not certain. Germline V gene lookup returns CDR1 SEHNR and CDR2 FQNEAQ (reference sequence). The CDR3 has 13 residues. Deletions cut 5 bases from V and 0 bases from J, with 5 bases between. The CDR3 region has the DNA TGTGCCAGCAGCCACAATAGCAATCAGCCCCAGCATTTT. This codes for CASSHNSNQPQHF.

This CDR3 reads CASRTRYRGPGSGANVLTF. In DNA form, the CDR3 reads TGTGCCAGCAGAACCCGCTACAGGGGGCCCGGCTCTGGGGCCAACGTCCTGACTTTC. The chain has TRBV6-2 or TRBV6-3 and TRBJ2-6, with 9 bases aligning to TRBD1. CDR1 MNHEY and CDR2 SVGEGT come from the germline V gene. The CDR3 consists of 19 residues. V dropped 6 bases and J dropped 0; count of bases not matched to a gene: 12.